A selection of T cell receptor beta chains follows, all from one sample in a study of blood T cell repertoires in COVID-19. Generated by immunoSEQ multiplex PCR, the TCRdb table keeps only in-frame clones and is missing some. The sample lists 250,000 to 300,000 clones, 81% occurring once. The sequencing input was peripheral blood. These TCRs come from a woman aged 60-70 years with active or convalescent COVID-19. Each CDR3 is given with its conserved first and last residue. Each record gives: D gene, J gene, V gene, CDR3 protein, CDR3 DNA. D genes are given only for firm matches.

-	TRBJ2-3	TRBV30	CAWSEQGPDTQYF	TGTGCCTGGAGCGAACAGGGCCCAGATACGCAGTATTTT
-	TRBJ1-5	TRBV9	CASSAGSQGTGQPQHF	TGTGCCAGCAGCGCCGGGAGCCAGGGAACGGGTCAGCCCCAGCATTTT
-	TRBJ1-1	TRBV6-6	CASIREFTEAFF	TGTGCCAGCATCAGGGAATTCACTGAAGCTTTCTTT
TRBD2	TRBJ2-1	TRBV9	CASSVGWTSGVYNEQFF	TGTGCCAGCAGCGTAGGTTGGACTAGCGGGGTTTACAATGAGCAGTTCTTC
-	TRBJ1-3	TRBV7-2	CASSLERGGNSGNTIYF	TGTGCCAGCAGCTTAGAGAGGGGGGGGAATAGTGGAAACACCATATATTTT
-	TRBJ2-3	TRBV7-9	CASSFTEAFTDTQYF	TGTGCCAGCAGTTTTACTGAAGCTTTCACAGATACGCAGTATTTT
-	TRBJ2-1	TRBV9	CASSVESSSYNEQFF	TGTGCCAGCAGCGTAGAGAGTAGCTCCTACAATGAGCAGTTCTTC
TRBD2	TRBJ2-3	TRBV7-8	CASSEIAGVPDTQYF	TGTGCCAGCAGCGAGATAGCGGGGGTCCCAGATACGCAGTATTTT
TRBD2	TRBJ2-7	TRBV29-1	CSARLAGGYEQYF	TGCAGCGCCCGACTAGCGGGGGGGTACGAGCAGTACTTC
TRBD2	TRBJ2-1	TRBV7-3	CASSLIGGGLFF	TGTGCCAGCAGCTTAATTGGCGGGGGTCTGTTCTTC
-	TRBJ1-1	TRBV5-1	CASSPQVTAMNTEAFF	TGCGCCAGCAGTCCCCAGGTGACAGCCATGAACACTGAAGCTTTCTTT